A selection of T cell receptor beta chains follows, all from one sample in a study of graft-versus-host responses after intestinal transplantation. Only in-frame clones appear in the TCRdb table, and some are missing; sequencing was by immunoSEQ multiplex PCR. Of tens of thousands of clones listed, over 80% were seen once; the top ten hold roughly 5.6%. Antigen specificity for these receptors is unknown. The sequenced sample was unstimulated CD8+ T cells sorted from spleen or lymph node cells, obtained before intestinal transplant. These TCRs come from a human donor who received an intestinal transplant. Each CDR3 is given without its conserved first and last residue.

CDR3 protein: ASSQTDGYEQY
V gene: TRBV4-1
J gene: TRBJ2-7

CDR3 protein: AIRATGTSGTDTQY
V gene: TRBV10-3
J gene: TRBJ2-3

CDR3 protein: ASSVRTGGTEAF
V gene: TRBV6-5
J gene: TRBJ1-1

CDR3 protein: ASSLSPGLAVQAY
V gene: TRBV11-2
J gene: TRBJ2-7

CDR3 protein: ASSEIAVGEQF
V gene: TRBV6-5
J gene: TRBJ2-1

CDR3 protein: ASSSARGGSYNSPLH
V gene: TRBV11-2
J gene: TRBJ1-6

CDR3 protein: ASSLLGTGGTEAF
V gene: TRBV27
J gene: TRBJ1-1

CDR3 protein: AISEPGTGPNYGYT
V gene: TRBV10-3
J gene: TRBJ1-2

CDR3 protein: ASSLSFWSGAKNIQY
V gene: TRBV27
J gene: TRBJ2-4

CDR3 protein: ASSYQGGDNSPLH
V gene: TRBV6-6
J gene: TRBJ1-6